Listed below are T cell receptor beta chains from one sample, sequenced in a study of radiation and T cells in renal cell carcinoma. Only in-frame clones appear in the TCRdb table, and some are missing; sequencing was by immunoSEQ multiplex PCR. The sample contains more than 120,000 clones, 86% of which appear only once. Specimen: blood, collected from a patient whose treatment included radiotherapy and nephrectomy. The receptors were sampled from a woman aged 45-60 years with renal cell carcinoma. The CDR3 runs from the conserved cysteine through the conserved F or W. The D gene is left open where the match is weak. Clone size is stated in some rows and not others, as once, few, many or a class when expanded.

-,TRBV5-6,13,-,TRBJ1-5,TGTGCCAGCAGCTTGGTGGGGGATCAGCCCCAGCATTTT,CASSLVGDQPQHF
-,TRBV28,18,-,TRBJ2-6,TGTGCCAGCACAGGGCAGGGGCCAACCATCTCTGGGGCCAACGTCCTGACTTTC,CASTGQGPTISGANVLTF
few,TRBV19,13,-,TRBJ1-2,TGTGCCAGTAGTCAAGGCCGTTCCTATGGCTACACCTTC,CASSQGRSYGYTF
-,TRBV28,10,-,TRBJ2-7,TGTGCCCGATTATGCGGCGAGCAGTACTTC,CARLCGEQYF
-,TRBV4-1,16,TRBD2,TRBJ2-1,TGCGCCAGCAGCCACGGACTAGCGGGGATCCTCGGTGAGCAGTTCTTC,CASSHGLAGILGEQFF
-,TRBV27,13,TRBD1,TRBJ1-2,TGTGCCAGCAGTGAGACAGGGACTAGTGGCTACACCTTC,CASSETGTSGYTF
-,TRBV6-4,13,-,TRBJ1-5,TGTGCCAGCAGTGTTTCTCCGAATCAGCCCCAGCATTTT,CASSVSPNQPQHF
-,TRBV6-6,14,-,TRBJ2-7,TGTGCCAGCAGTTATGACGGGGGCTATAGCGAGCAGTACTTC,CASSYDGGYSEQYF
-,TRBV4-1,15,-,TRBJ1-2,TGCGCCAGCAGCCAAAAGACCGGGACGGGTAGTGGCTACACCTTC,CASSQKTGTGSGYTF
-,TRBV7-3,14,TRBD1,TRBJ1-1,TGTGCCAGCAGCTTAACTAACACAGGGGCTGAAGCTTTCTTT,CASSLTNTGAEAFF
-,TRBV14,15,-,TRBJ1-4,TGTGCCAGCAGCCACTCCGGGACCCCGGATGAAAAACTGTTTTTT,CASSHSGTPDEKLFF
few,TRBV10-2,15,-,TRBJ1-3,TGCGCCAGCAGTGAGTCCGCCACGCCTGGAAACACCATATATTTT,CASSESATPGNTIYF
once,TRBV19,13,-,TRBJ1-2,TGTGCCAGTAGTATCGGGGCAGGGTATGGCTACACCTTC,CASSIGAGYGYTF
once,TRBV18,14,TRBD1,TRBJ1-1,TGTGCCAGCTCACTGGACAGGGGAGACACTGAAGCTTTCTTT,CASSLDRGDTEAFF
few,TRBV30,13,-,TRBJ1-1,TGTGCCTGGAGGTGGGAAGCTAGCACTGAAGCTTTCTTT,CAWRWEASTEAFF
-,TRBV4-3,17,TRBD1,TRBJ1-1,TGCGCCAGCAGCCAAGAAGTAGCAGGGGGAGGGAACACTGAAGCTTTCTTT,CASSQEVAGGGNTEAFF
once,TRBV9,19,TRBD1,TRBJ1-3,TGTGCCAGCAGCGTAGCTACCGGGACAGAGGTGCAGGCCGGAAACACCATATATTTT,CASSVATGTEVQAGNTIYF
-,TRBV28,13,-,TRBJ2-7,TGTGCCAGCAGTTCGGGGCCTACCTACGAGCAGTACTTC,CASSSGPTYEQYF
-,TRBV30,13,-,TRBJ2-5,TGTGCCTGGAGTGGGCTTGGTAGAGAGACCCAGTACTTC,CAWSGLGRETQYF
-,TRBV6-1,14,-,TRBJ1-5,TGTGCCAGCAGTGACAGGGGAAAGGATCAGCCCCAGCATTTT,CASSDRGKDQPQHF
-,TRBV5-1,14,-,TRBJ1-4,TGCGCCAGCAGCTTCGGAAGCTCTAATGAAAAACTGTTTTTT,CASSFGSSNEKLFF
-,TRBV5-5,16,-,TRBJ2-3,TGTGCCAGCAGCTTGGTTGGGGCAGGGGTATCAGATACGCAGTATTTT,CASSLVGAGVSDTQYF
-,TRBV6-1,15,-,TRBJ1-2,TGTGCCAGCAGTGAAGCAACCCGACAACTCTATGGCTACACCTTC,CASSEATRQLYGYTF
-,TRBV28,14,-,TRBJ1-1,TGTGCCAGCAGTTTAGGCCAGGAGAACACTGAAGCTTTCTTT,CASSLGQENTEAFF
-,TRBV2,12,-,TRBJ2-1,TGTGCCAGCGGATGGGACTACAATGAGCAGTTCTTC,CASGWDYNEQFF
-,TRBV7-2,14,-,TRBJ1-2,TGTGCCAGCAGCTTGAACAGAGAATACTATGGCTACACCTTC,CASSLNREYYGYTF
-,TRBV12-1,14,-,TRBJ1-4,TGTGCCAGCAGCTTTCTATCCCGCTACGAAAAACTGTTTTTT,CASSFLSRYEKLFF
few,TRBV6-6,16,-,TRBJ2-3,TGTGCCAGCAGTTGGTCCCCACGGGCGGCCACAGATACGCAGTATTTT,CASSWSPRAATDTQYF
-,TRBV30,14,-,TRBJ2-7,TGTGCCTGGAGTGGGACAAAAGACGGCTTTGAGCAGTACTTC,CAWSGTKDGFEQYF
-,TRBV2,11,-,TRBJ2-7,TGTGCCAGCAGTGTGGCGGGCGAGCAGTACTTC,CASSVAGEQYF
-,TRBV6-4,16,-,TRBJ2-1,TGTGCCAGCAGTGCACCGGTGCCTAGTTCTTACAATGAGCAGTTCTTC,CASSAPVPSSYNEQFF
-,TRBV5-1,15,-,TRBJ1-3,TGCGCCAGCAGCTTGGGGCCAGGGAATAGAAACACCATATATTTT,CASSLGPGNRNTIYF
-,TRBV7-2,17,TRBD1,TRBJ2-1,TGTGCCAGCAGCTTCCCCCAGGGACAGCGACATAACAATGAGCAGTTCTTC,CASSFPQGQRHNNEQFF
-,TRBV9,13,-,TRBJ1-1,TGTGCCAGCAGCCGGCTCGGGGACACTGAAGCTTTCTTT,CASSRLGDTEAFF
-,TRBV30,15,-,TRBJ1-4,TGTGCCTGGAGGACCCTTGGGGCCCTGGGAGAAAAACTGTTTTTT,CAWRTLGALGEKLFF
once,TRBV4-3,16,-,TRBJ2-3,TGCGCCAGCAGCCAAGATAGGGGTACTAGCACAGATACGCAGTATTTT,CASSQDRGTSTDTQYF
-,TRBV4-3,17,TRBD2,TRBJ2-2,TGCGCCAGCAGCCAAGATAGCAGCGGGGGGGCCCCCGGGGAGCTGTTTTTT,CASSQDSSGGAPGELFF
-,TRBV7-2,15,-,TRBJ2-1,TGTGCCAGCAGCCTTCGGGGGGCCTCGTACAATGAGCAGTTCTTC,CASSLRGASYNEQFF
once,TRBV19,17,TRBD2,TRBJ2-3,TGTGCCAGTAGTCCTTCTAGCGGGGCTTATAGCACAGATACGCAGTATTTT,CASSPSSGAYSTDTQYF
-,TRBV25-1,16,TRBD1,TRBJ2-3,TGTGCCAGCAGTGAGCAGGGGGCGGTCCTCAGGGATACGCAGTATTTT,CASSEQGAVLRDTQYF
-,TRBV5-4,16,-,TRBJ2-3,TGTGCCAGCAGTAAGGACTCGGGAAGAGGCAAAGGTACGCAGTATTTT,CASSKDSGRGKGTQYF